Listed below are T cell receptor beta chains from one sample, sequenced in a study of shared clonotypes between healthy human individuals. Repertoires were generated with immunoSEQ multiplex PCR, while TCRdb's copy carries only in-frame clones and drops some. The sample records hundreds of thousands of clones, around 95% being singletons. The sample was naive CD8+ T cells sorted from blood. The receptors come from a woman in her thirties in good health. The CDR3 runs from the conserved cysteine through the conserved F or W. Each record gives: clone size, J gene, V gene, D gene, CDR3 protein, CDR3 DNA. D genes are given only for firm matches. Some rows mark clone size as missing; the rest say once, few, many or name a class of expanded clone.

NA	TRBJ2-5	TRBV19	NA	CASSIMGSQETQYF	TGTGCCAGTAGTATCATGGGCAGCCAAGAGACCCAGTACTTC
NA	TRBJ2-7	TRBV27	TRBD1	CASGTGGSSYEQYF	TGTGCCAGTGGGACAGGGGGTAGCTCCTACGAGCAGTACTTC
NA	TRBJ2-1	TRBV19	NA	CASSIGQLSYNEQFF	TGTGCCAGTAGTATAGGCCAGCTCTCCTACAATGAGCAGTTCTTC
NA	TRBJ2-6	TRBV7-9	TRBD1	CASSPRTGDGANVLTF	TGTGCCAGCAGCCCGCGGACAGGGGACGGGGCCAACGTCCTGACTTTC
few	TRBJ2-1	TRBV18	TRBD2	CASSPERLADEQFF	TGTGCCAGCTCACCAGAGAGACTAGCAGATGAGCAGTTCTTC
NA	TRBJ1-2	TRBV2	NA	CASSEGGVEANYGYTF	TGTGCCAGCAGTGAAGGAGGGGTCGAAGCTAACTATGGCTACACCTTC
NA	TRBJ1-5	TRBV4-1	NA	CASSQDLLSNQPQHF	TGCGCCAGCAGCCAAGATTTACTTAGCAATCAGCCCCAGCATTTT
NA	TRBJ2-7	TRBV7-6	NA	CASSPRPTYEQYF	TGTGCCAGCAGCCCCCGACCAACCTACGAGCAGTACTTC
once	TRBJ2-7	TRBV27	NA	CASSLQSGRLTYEQYF	TGTGCCAGCAGTCTGCAATCGGGACGCTTAACCTACGAGCAGTACTTC
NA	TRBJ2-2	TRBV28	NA	CASSFRQNTGELFF	TGTGCCAGCAGTTTTAGACAGAACACCGGGGAGCTGTTTTTT
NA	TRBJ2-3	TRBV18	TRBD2	CASTREGAPDTQYF	TGTGCCAGTACGCGGGAGGGGGCCCCAGATACGCAGTATTTT
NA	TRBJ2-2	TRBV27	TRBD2	CASSELAAANTGELFF	TGTGCCAGCAGCGAACTAGCGGCTGCGAACACCGGGGAGCTGTTTTTT
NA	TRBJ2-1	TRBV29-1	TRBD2	CSVTGGIGNEQFF	TGCAGCGTTACGGGAGGGATAGGGAATGAGCAGTTCTTC
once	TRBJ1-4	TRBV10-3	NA	CAISPGTGATNEKLFF	TGTGCCATCAGTCCAGGGACGGGGGCAACTAATGAAAAACTGTTTTTT
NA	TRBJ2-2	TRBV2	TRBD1	CATIPATGSANTGELFF	TGTGCCACCATTCCGGCGACAGGGTCCGCGAACACCGGGGAGCTGTTTTTT
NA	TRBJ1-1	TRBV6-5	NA	CASSYSVRGTEAFF	TGTGCCAGCAGTTACTCGGTAAGGGGCACTGAAGCTTTCTTT
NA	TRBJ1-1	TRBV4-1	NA	CASSQVQHRMNTEAFF	TGCGCCAGCAGCCAAGTGCAACATAGAATGAACACTGAAGCTTTCTTT
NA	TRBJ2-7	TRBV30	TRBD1	CAWSGDSYEQYF	TGTGCCTGGAGTGGGGACAGCTACGAGCAGTACTTC
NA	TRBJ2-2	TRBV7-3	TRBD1	CASSRPSHRGMELFF	TGTGCCAGCAGCCGACCTAGCCACAGGGGGATGGAGCTGTTTTTT
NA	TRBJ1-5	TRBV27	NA	CASSAGTGWPQHF	TGTGCCAGCAGTGCCGGGACCGGTTGGCCCCAGCATTTT
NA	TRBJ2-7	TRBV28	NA	CASSLFVGVSYEQYF	TGTGCCAGCAGTTTATTTGTAGGGGTGTCCTACGAGCAGTACTTC
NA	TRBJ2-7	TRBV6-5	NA	CASSEGRGPYEQYF	TGTGCCAGCAGTGAAGGTAGGGGACCCTACGAGCAGTACTTC
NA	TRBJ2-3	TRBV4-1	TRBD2	CASSQDGLAGSTDTQYF	TGCGCCAGCAGCCAAGACGGGCTAGCGGGTAGCACAGATACGCAGTATTTT